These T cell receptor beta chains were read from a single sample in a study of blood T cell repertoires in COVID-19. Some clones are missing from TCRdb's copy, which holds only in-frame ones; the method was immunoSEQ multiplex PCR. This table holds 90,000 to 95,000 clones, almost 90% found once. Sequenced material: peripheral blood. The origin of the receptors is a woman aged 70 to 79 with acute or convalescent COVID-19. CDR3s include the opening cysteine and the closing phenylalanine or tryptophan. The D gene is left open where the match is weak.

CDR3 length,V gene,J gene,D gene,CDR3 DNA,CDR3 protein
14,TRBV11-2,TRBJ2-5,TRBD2,TGTGCCAGCAGCCGGACTAGCCAAAAAGAGACCCAGTACTTC,CASSRTSQKETQYF
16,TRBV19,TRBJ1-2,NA,TGTGCCAGTAGCCCCCTCGTGGGAGGGCAGGGCTATGGCTACACCTTC,CASSPLVGGQGYGYTF
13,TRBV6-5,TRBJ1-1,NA,TGTGCCAGCACCTGGGGGGAGAGCACTGAAGCTTTCTTT,CASTWGESTEAFF
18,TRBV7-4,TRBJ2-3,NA,TGTGCCAGCAGCCCCCAAACCGACAGGCAAACACGCACAGATACGCAGTATTTT,CASSPQTDRQTRTDTQYF
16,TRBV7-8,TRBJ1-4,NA,TGTGCCAGCAGCTTATTCTTCTCGCCCCTCAGTGAAAAACTGTTTTTT,CASSLFFSPLSEKLFF
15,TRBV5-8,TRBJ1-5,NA,TGTGCCAGCAGCCTCGGGAGGGCGGGCAATCAGCCCCAGCATTTT,CASSLGRAGNQPQHF
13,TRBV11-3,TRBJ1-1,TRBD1,TGTGCCAGCAGTACCGACAGGGACACTGAAGCTTTCTTT,CASSTDRDTEAFF
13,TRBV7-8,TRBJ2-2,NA,TGTGCCAGCAGCTTAAGGAGGGCCGGGGAGCTGTTTTTT,CASSLRRAGELFF
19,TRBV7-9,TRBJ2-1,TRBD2,TGTGCCAGCAGCTTAGCGCTAAGCCCCGGACTAGCGGGACACAATGAGCAGTTCTTC,CASSLALSPGLAGHNEQFF
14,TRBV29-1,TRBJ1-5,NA,TGCAGCGTCTCGAGCGGGTATAGCAATCAGCCCCAGCATTTT,CSVSSGYSNQPQHF